The 23 T cell receptor beta chains presented below share a single source sample, sequenced in a study of blood T cells in healthy people across ages. Through a sample-barcoded 5' primer and a J-beta primer mix, a second PCR was run for roughly 7 to 11 cycles. From the 5' RACE reads, TCRdb called clonotypes with MiXCR, one entry per CDR3 protein. This sample has some 1.8 million distinct CDR3 sequences, with roughly two fifths found just once. The sequenced sample was blood. The receptors were gathered from a human donor in good health.

This clonotype was observed once. Lacking the conserved final phenylalanine or tryptophan, this CDR3 likely reflects a read error. The J gene is TRBJ2-7, the V gene TRBV14, with D possibly being TRBD1 (5 bases). Judging by the DNA end, TRBJ2-5 fits better; the J call may be wrong. CDR1 SGHDN and CDR2 FVKESK come from the germline V gene. This CDR3 region has 14 residues. This CDR3 is CASSRPRTRETQYC. CDR3 nucleotides: TGTGCCAGCAGCCGACCTAGGACACGGGAGACCCAGTACTGC.

V gene TRBV5-6 combines with J gene TRBJ2-7, with a tentative D call TRBD1 (5 bases). The ends were cut back, 0 bases at V and 5 bases at J, with 12 bases in the middle. The CDR3 loop spans 14 amino acids. Per the germline V gene, CDR1 is SGHDT and CDR2 is YYEEEE. CDR3 in DNA: TGTGCCAGCAGCTTGGTCCAGGGATACGACGAGCAGTACTTC. Protein product: CASSLVQGYDEQYF. Together with reference TRBV5-6 and TRBJ2-7, the CDR3 gives the full variable domain: DAGVTQSPTHLIKTRGQQVTLRCSPKSGHDTVSWYQQALGQGPQFIFQYYEEEERQRGNFPDRFSGHQFPNYSSELNVNALLLGDSALYLCASSLVQGYDEQYFGPGTRLTVT.

This clonotype was detected a few times. Compared with germline, one end of the junction differs, possibly owing to a read error. The V and J genes are TRBV6-1 and TRBJ1-2, with D possibly matching TRBD1 (6 bases). Germline assignment: CDR1 MNHNS and CDR2 SASEGT. The CDR3 is 13 amino acids. Written as DNA, the CDR3 is TGTACCAGCAGGGGTAGCGGAAACTATGGCTACACCTTC. This sequence encodes CTSRGSGNYGYTF.

This chain connects TRBV6-1 to TRBJ2-1; D call uncertain. Germline V gene data show CDR1 as MNHNS and CDR2 as SASEGT. This CDR3 contains 17 residues. Trimming stripped 2 bases from V and 10 bases from J, with 24 bases between. CDR3 sequence (DNA): TGTGCCAGCAGTGAATTCGCATTGCCGCCGTCCTCCTACGAGCAGTTCTTC. Its protein is CASSEFALPPSSYEQFF.

CDR3 DNA: TGTGCCACCAGTGCCCTGGTACGGGAAGAGGGGGTCTATGGCTACACCTTC. This translates into CATSALVREEGVYGYTF. The V call is TRBV24-1, the J call TRBJ1-2; D might be TRBD1 (6 bases). Between the trimmed V and J ends, which lost 5 bases and 4 bases, there was a span of 22 bases. The CDR3 sequence is 17 residues long. Germline V lookup: CDR1 KGHDR, CDR2 SFDVKD.

This clonotype has only a few counts. The chain carries TRBV20-1 and TRBJ2-5, with TRBD1 matching over 9 bases. The germline V gene encodes CDR1 DFQATT and CDR2 SNEGSKA (reference sequence). CDR3 length: 15 residues. Trimming took 3 bases from V and 5 from J; bases not matched to a gene: 10. In DNA, the CDR3 is TGCAGTGCTAGTTTGGACAGGGGTCTAGGGGAGACCCAGTACTTC. Amino acid sequence: CSASLDRGLGETQYF.

This chain connects TRBV27 to TRBJ2-7, with D maybe TRBD1 (5 bases). Trimming shortened V by 10 bases and J by 1 base, and 17 bases separated the two germline ends. Germline CDR1 reads MNHEY; CDR2 reads SMNVEV (reference sequence). The CDR3 loop spans 14 amino acids. CDR3 in amino acids: CATGLQGSSYEQYF. The CDR3 DNA reads TGTGCCACCGGCCTTCAGGGCAGTTCCTACGAGCAGTACTTC.

This clonotype was counted only a few times. The rearrangement links TRBV7-9 to TRBJ2-5, with D maybe TRBD1 (6 bases). Germline values: CDR1 SEHNR, CDR2 FQNEAQ (reference sequence). This CDR3 is 16 amino acids long. The ends were cut back, 1 base at V and 0 bases at J, with 12 bases in the middle. In DNA, the CDR3 is TGTGCCAGCAGCTTAGTGGACAGATCATACCAAGAGACCCAGTACTTC. Protein: CASSLVDRSYQETQYF.

This clonotype was detected only once. The rearrangement uses TRBV28 and TRBJ2-7; D uncertain. Trimming shortened V by 7 bases and J by 3 bases, and 10 bases separated the two germline ends. The CDR3 has 12 residues. Germline V gene lookup returns CDR1 MDHEN and CDR2 SYDVKM. The CDR3 coding sequence is TGTGCCAGCACCTGGGGTAACTACGAGCAGTACTTC. Protein product: CASTWGNYEQYF.

The rearrangement uses TRBV5-1 and TRBJ2-5; TRBD2 aligns across 14 bases. The junction had 5 bases not matched to a gene; V was cut back by 3 bases and J by 1 base. Per germline, CDR1 SGHRS and CDR2 YFSETQ. This CDR3 has 17 amino acids. The CDR3 bases are TGCGCCAGCAGCTCTGGACTAGCGGGGGGTCCCCAAGAGACCCAGTACTTC. It translates to CASSSGLAGGPQETQYF.

In the case of this clonotype: At one end, the junction sequence differs from germline, possibly due to a read error. The rearrangement uses TRBV5-6 and TRBJ2-6; D gene uncertain. Germline V gene sequence: CDR1 SGHDT, CDR2 YYEEEE. The CDR3 totals 16 residues. The DNA for the CDR3 is TGTGCCAGCGGGTTCTTAGGGAACTCTGAGGCCAACGTCCTGACTTTC. Residues: CASGFLGNSEANVLTF.

The chain's CDR3 is CAISVRDNEQFF. The CDR3 DNA reads as TGTGCCATCAGTGTCAGGGACAATGAGCAGTTCTTC. This rearrangement joins TRBV10-3 to TRBJ2-1, with D perhaps TRBD1 (5 bases). V was pared by 4 bases and J by 5 bases, with 6 bases between. The CDR3 is 12 amino acids. The germline gives CDR1 ENHRY, CDR2 SYGVKD.

J is TRBJ1-2 and V is TRBV29-1; a possible D gene is TRBD1 (5 bases). V dropped 5 bases and J dropped 4 bases, with 20 bases sitting between them. Germline V CDR1 and CDR2: SQVTM, ANQGSEA. The CDR3 consists of 15 residues. Written as DNA, the CDR3 is TGCAGCGTTCTTACCGGGACTCGTATACTCTATGGCTACACCTTC. It specifies CSVLTGTRILYGYTF.

In this sample, this clonotype turned up a few times. This rearrangement joins TRBV6-5 to TRBJ2-5, with 8 bases matching TRBD1. The CDR3 spans 16 residues. In germline, CDR1 is MNHEY, CDR2 SVGAGI. V trimming: 7 bases; J trimming: 11 bases; junction bases outside the gene matches: 21. CDR3 protein: CASIDNTGTGRWGQYF. The CDR3, as DNA: TGTGCCAGCATCGACAATACCGGGACAGGTCGGTGGGGGCAGTACTTC.

The chain joins TRBV4-3 to TRBJ1-6, with TRBD1 matching over 10 bases. The J segment lost 10 bases and the V segment lost 2 bases, leaving 11 bases of the junction unmatched. Germline V CDR1 and CDR2: LGHNA, YSLEER. The CDR3 extends over 17 amino acids. CDR3 residues: CASSQTRTGGLPSPLHF. The DNA of the CDR3 is TGCGCCAGCAGCCAAACTCGGACAGGGGGTCTTCCGTCACCCCTCCACTTT.

This chain connects TRBV2 to TRBJ2-5; D may be TRBD2 (5 bases). The J call is in doubt because the DNA end fits TRBJ2-7 better. The CDR3 is 14 residues long. The germline CDR1 and CDR2 sequences are SNHLY and FYNNEI. CDR3 DNA: TGTGCCAGCAACGACCAGGAGGCGCGATACGAGCAGTACTTC. It specifies CASNDQEARYEQYF.

The genes are TRBV3-1 and TRBJ2-1; 7 nucleotides line up with TRBD1. Germline trimming cut 2 bases from V and 2 bases from J; bases unmatched to any gene: 0. The CDR3 is made up of 14 amino acids. Germline values: CDR1 LGHDT, CDR2 YNNKEL (reference sequence). This CDR3 is CASSQRGPYNEQFF. CDR3 sequence (DNA): TGTGCCAGCAGCCAAAGGGGGCCCTACAATGAGCAGTTCTTC.

The rearrangement links TRBV2 to TRBJ1-1; D is possibly TRBD1 (5 bases). Looked up from germline, CDR1 is SNHLY and CDR2 is FYNNEI. The CDR3 length is 12 residues. V was shortened by 8 bases and J by 3 bases, with 10 bases between the two germline ends. The CDR3 DNA reads as TGTGCCAGCGGCAGGGTGGACACTGAAGCTTTCTTT. Protein sequence: CASGRVDTEAFF.

The chain is built from TRBV11-3 and TRBJ2-5; D not resolved. The CDR3 has 14 residues. Germline V gene lookup returns CDR1 SGHNT and CDR2 YENEEA. Trimming removed 0 bases at V and 5 bases at J, with 10 bases between. The CDR3 nucleotides read TGTGCCAGCAGCTTAGAGGGCTCAGCGGAGACCCAGTACTTC. This sequence encodes CASSLEGSAETQYF.

Regarding this clonotype: Mismatch with germline at one junction end may stem from a read error. This sequence joins TRBV7-3 and TRBJ2-3; D is possibly TRBD1 (5 bases). This CDR3 comprises 14 residues. The germline V gene encodes CDR1 SGHTA and CDR2 FQGTGA. The CDR3 protein is CASSPRYGTGTQYF. In nucleotides, the CDR3 is TGTGCCAGCAGCCCCCGTTATGGTACAGGTACGCAGTATTTT.

This sequence joins TRBV6-1 and TRBJ2-1; D unclear. The CDR3 is 16 amino acids. Deletions cut 0 bases from V and 8 bases from J, with 17 bases between. Germline V gives CDR1 MNHNS, CDR2 SASEGT. CDR3 in DNA: TGTGCCAGCAGTGAAGCGAGTAGACCGACCCTCCATGAGCAGTTCTTC. It yields the protein CASSEASRPTLHEQFF.

This clonotype came up a few times. A read error may account for a junction end that differs from germline. The chain employs TRBV4-1 and TRBJ2-1; TRBD2 aligns across 8 bases. CDR3 length equals 16 residues. Germline V gene data show CDR1 as MGHRA and CDR2 as YSYEKL. CDR3 sequence: CASSQEVSGAYNEQFF. The CDR3 nucleotides are TGTGCCAGCAGCCAAGAGGTTAGCGGGGCTTACAATGAGCAGTTCTTC.

This clonotype was observed a few times. A much bigger clone sits one base away, suggesting this may be a read error. J is TRBJ2-5 and V is TRBV7-2, with a weak D call TRBD2 (6 bases). The CDR3 loop spans 14 amino acids. The germline CDR1 and CDR2 sequences are SGHTA and FQGNSA. With 3 bases removed from V and 1 base from J, the gap between germline ends came to 9 bases. CDR3 coding DNA: TGTGCCAGCAGCTTTGCGGGGCCCCAAGAGACCCAGTACTTC. Amino acids: CASSFAGPQETQYF.